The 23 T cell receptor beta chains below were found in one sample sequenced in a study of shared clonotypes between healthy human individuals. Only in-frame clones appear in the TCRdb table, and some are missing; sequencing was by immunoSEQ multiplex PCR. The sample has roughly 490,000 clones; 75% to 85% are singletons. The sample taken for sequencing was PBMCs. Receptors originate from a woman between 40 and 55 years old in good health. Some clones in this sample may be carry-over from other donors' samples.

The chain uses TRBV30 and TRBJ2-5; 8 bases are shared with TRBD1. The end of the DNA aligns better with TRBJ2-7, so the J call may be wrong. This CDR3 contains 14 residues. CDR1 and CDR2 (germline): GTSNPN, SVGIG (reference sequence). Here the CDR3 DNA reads TGTGCCTGGAGTGTAGGGACAGGCTCCTACGAGCAGTACTTC. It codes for CAWSVGTGSYEQYF.

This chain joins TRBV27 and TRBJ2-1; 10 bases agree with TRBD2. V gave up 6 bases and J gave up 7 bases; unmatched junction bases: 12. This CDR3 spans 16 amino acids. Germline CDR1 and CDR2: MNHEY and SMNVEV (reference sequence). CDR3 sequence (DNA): TGTGCCAGCAGCTTTACCCCTAGCGGGAGTAATAATGAGCAGTTCTTC. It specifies CASSFTPSGSNNEQFF.

CDR3 nucleotide sequence: TGTGCCAGCACCTCTTGGGGGGTCGACAATGAGCAGTTCTTC. Its translation: CASTSWGVDNEQFF. V and J are TRBV28 and TRBJ2-1; a weak D match, TRBD2 (6 bases). The V end lost 7 bases, the J end lost 5 bases, and 15 bases lay between the germline ends. The CDR3 sequence is 14 residues long. Germline V lookup: CDR1 MDHEN, CDR2 SYDVKM.

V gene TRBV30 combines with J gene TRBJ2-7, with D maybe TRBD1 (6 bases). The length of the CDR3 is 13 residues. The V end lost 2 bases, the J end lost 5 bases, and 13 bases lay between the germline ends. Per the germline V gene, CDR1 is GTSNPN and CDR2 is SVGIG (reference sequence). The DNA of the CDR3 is TGTGCCTGGAGTCACCCAGGACAGAACGAGCAGTACTTC. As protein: CAWSHPGQNEQYF. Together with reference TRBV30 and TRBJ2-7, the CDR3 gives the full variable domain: SQTIHQWPATLVQPVGSPLSLECTVEGTSNPNLYWYRQAAGRGLQLLFYSVGIGQISSEVPQNLSASRPQDRQFILSSKKLLLSDSGFYLCAWSHPGQNEQYFGPGTRLTVT.

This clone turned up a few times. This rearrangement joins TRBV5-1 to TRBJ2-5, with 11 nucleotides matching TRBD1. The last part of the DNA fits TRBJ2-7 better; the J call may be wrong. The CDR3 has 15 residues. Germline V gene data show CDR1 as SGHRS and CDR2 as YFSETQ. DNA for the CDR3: TGCGCCAGCAGCCCGGGACAGGGGGGATTCTACGAGCAGTACTTC. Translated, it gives CASSPGQGGFYEQYF.

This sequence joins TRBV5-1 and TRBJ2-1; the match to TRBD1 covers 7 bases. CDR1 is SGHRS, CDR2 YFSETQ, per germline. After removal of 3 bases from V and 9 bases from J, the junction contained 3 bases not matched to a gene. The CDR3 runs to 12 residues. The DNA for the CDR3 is TGCGCCAGCAGCTCAGACAGGGTTGAGCAGTTCTTC. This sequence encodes CASSSDRVEQFF.

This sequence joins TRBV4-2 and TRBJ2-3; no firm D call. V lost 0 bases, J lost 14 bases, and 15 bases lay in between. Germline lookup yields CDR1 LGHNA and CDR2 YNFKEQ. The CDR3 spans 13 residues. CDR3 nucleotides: TGTGCCAGCAGCCAAGAGGAGACCGGCCGAGGGTATTTT. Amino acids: CASSQEETGRGYF.

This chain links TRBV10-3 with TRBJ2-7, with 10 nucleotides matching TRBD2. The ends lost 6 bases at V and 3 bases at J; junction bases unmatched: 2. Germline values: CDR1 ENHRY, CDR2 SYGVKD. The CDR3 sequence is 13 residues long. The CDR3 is CAIRRLAGYEQYF. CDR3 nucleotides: TGTGCCATCAGGAGACTAGCGGGCTACGAGCAGTACTTC.

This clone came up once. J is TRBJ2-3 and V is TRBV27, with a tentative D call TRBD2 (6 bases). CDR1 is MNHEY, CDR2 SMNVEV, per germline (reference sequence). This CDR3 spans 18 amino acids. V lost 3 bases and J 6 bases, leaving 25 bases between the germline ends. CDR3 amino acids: CASSFSHPGGLGLDTQYF. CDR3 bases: TGTGCCAGCAGTTTTTCTCACCCAGGAGGGCTTGGGTTGGATACGCAGTATTTT.

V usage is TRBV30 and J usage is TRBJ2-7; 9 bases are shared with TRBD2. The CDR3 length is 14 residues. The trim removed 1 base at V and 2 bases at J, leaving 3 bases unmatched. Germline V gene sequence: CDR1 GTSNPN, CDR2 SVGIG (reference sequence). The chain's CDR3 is CAWSAGLATYEQYF. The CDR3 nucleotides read TGTGCCTGGAGTGCGGGACTAGCTACCTACGAGCAGTACTTC. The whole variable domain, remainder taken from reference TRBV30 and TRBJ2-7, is SQTIHQWPATLVQPVGSPLSLECTVEGTSNPNLYWYRQAAGRGLQLLFYSVGIGQISSEVPQNLSASRPQDRQFILSSKKLLLSDSGFYLCAWSAGLATYEQYFGPGTRLTVT.

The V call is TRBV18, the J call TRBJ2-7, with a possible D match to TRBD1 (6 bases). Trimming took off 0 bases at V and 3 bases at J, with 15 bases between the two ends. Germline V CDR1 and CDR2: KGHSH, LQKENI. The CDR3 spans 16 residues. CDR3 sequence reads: CASSPPKAGVVYEQYF. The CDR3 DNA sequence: TGTGCCAGCTCACCACCGAAGGCAGGGGTAGTCTACGAGCAGTACTTC.

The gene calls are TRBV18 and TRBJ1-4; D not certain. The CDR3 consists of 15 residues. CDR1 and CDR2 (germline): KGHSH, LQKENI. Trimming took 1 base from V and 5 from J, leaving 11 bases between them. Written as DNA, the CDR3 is TGTGCCAGCTCACCACTAGTCGGCTCCAATGAAAAACTGTTTTTT. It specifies CASSPLVGSNEKLFF.

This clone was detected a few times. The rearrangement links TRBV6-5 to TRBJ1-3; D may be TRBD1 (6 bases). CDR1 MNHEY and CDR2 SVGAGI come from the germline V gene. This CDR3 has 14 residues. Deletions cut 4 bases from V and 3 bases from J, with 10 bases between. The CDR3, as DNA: TGTGCCAGCAGTTCAAGGGGGTTTGGAAACACCATATATTTT. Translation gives CASSSRGFGNTIYF.

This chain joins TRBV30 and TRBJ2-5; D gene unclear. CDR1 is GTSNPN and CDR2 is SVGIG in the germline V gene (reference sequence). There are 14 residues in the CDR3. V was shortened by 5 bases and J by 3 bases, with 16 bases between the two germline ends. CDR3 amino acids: CAWERTKWKETQYF. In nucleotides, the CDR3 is TGTGCCTGGGAGAGAACTAAGTGGAAAGAGACCCAGTACTTC.

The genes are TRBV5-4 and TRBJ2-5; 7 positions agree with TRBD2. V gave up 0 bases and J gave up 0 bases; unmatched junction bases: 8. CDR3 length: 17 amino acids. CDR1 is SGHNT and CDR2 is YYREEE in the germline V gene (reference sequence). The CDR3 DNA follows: TGTGCCAGCAGCTTGGCGGCGGGAGTCGAGTACCAAGAGACCCAGTACTTC. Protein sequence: CASSLAAGVEYQETQYF.

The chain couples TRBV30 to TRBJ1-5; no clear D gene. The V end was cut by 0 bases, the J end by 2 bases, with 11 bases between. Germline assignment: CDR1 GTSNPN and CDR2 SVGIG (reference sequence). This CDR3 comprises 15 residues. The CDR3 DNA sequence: TGTGCCTGGAGTGTCACGGAACTCGGCAATCAGCCCCAGCATTTT. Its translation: CAWSVTELGNQPQHF.

CDR3 DNA: TGTGCCAGCAGTTCCTTGGGAGCGGGAGACTACGAGCAGTACTTC. It codes for CASSSLGAGDYEQYF. The rearrangement uses TRBV6-5 and TRBJ2-7, with 8 bases matching TRBD2. CDR3 length equals 15 residues. Germline loops: CDR1 MNHEY, CDR2 SVGAGI. The trim removed 4 bases at V and 3 bases at J, leaving 8 bases unmatched.

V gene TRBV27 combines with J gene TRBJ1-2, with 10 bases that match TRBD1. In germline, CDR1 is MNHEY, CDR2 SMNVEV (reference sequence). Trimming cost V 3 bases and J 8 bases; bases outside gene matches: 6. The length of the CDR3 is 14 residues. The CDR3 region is CASSFSPGQGGYTF. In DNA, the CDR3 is TGTGCCAGCAGTTTTTCCCCGGGACAGGGGGGCTACACCTTC.

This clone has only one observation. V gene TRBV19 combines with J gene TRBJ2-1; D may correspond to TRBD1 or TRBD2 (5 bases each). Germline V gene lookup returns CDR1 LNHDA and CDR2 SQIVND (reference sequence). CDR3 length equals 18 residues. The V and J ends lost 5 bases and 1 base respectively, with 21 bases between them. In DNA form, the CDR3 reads TGTGCCAGTAGTTGGTTGGTTTCGGGGCACGATTCCTACAATGAGCAGTTCTTC. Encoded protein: CASSWLVSGHDSYNEQFF.

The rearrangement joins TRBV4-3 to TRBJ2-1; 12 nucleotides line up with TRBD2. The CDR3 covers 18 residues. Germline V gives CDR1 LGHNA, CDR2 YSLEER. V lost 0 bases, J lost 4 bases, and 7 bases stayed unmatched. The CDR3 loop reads CASSQDQSSGRGYNEQFF. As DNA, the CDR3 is TGCGCCAGCAGCCAAGACCAATCTAGCGGGAGGGGATACAATGAGCAGTTCTTC.

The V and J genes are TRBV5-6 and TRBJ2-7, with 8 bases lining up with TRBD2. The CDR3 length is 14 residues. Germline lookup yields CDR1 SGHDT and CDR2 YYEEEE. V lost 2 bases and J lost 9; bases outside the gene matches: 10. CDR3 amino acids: CASSFGLAGRGQYF. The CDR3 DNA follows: TGTGCCAGCAGCTTCGGCCTAGCGGGTCGTGGGCAGTACTTC.

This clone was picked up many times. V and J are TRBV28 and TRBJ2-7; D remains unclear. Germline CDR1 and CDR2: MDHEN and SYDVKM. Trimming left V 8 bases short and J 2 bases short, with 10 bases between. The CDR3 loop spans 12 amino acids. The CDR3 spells CASGVYAYEQYF. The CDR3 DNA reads TGTGCCAGCGGAGTTTATGCCTACGAGCAGTACTTC.

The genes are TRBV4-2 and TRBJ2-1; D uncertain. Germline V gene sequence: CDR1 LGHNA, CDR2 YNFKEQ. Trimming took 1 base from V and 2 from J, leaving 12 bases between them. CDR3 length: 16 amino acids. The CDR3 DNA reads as TGTGCCAGCAGCCAAGTAAGCAGCGAGCCCTACAATGAGCAGTTCTTC. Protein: CASSQVSSEPYNEQFF.